This passage covers 29 T cell receptor beta chains from one sample sequenced in a study of blood T cell repertoires in COVID-19. The table came from immunoSEQ multiplex PCR; TCRdb's copy has only in-frame clones and leaves some out. The table records about 370,000 clones, about 90% of them present only once. Sequencing was carried out using peripheral blood. These receptors came from a woman between 25 and 40 years old with COVID-19, enrolled during active disease.

The V gene is TRBV3-1 (or the pseudogene TRBV3-2), the J gene TRBJ1-3; D remains unclear. Germline loops: CDR1 LGHDT, CDR2 YNNKEL (reference sequence). V was pared by 0 bases and J by 2 bases, with 5 bases between. The CDR3 length is 14 residues. The CDR3 sequence: CASSQDRAGNTIYF. As DNA, the CDR3 is TGTGCCAGCAGCCAAGATCGTGCTGGAAACACCATATATTTT.

The rearrangement uses TRBV20-1 and TRBJ2-7; D is uncertain. Germline V gives CDR1 DFQATT, CDR2 SNEGSKA (reference sequence). V was shortened by 6 bases and J by 0 bases, with 6 bases between the two germline ends. The CDR3 runs 11 residues. The CDR3 protein is CSAGSSYEQYF. CDR3 nucleotides: TGCAGTGCGGGCAGCTCCTACGAGCAGTACTTC.

This chain uses TRBV6-6 with TRBJ1-2; D gene ambiguous. The CDR3 length is 15 residues. Deletions cut 2 bases from V and 9 bases from J, with 19 bases between. Germline CDR1 reads MNHNY; CDR2 reads SVGAGI (reference sequence). CDR3 sequence: CASSYPQSTIRRYTF. In DNA, the CDR3 is TGTGCCAGCAGTTACCCCCAGAGTACTATTCGGCGCTACACCTTC.

There are a few counts of this clone. The V gene is TRBV13, the J gene TRBJ2-1; no clear D. Germline V gives CDR1 PRHDT, CDR2 FYEKMQ (reference sequence). With 5 bases removed from V and 3 bases from J, the gap between germline ends came to 8 bases. The CDR3 has 13 residues. The CDR3 DNA sequence: TGTGCCAGCAGCCTAATTGGCTACAATGAGCAGTTCTTC. This sequence encodes CASSLIGYNEQFF.

This chain links TRBV20-1 with TRBJ2-5; 14 positions match TRBD2. Germline loops: CDR1 DFQATT, CDR2 SNEGSKA (reference sequence). The CDR3 spans 18 residues. The junction had 13 bases not matched to a gene; V was cut back by 3 bases and J by 4 bases. In nucleotides, the CDR3 is TGCAGTGCTAGTCTTAGGAGGACTAGCGGGGGGCTGGGAGAGACCCAGTACTTC. This encodes CSASLRRTSGGLGETQYF.

V gene TRBV2 combines with J gene TRBJ1-2; TRBD1 agrees at 7 bases. J gave up 9 bases and V 5 bases, and 12 bases lay outside the gene matches. Germline CDR1 is SNHLY and CDR2 is FYNNEI. The CDR3 covers 14 residues. In DNA, the CDR3 is TGTGCCAGCAGTTTAGGACAGGCTTCGGGTAGCTACACCTTC. Translating it yields CASSLGQASGSYTF.

This chain uses TRBV15 with TRBJ2-4; a possible D gene is TRBD1 (6 bases). Germline assignment: CDR1 LNHNV and CDR2 YYDKDF (reference sequence). V was clipped by 4 bases and J by 0 bases, with 13 bases between them. CDR3 length equals 16 residues. CDR3: CATSNSRGTAKNIQYF. Written as DNA, the CDR3 is TGTGCCACCAGCAACTCAAGGGGGACAGCCAAAAACATTCAGTACTTC.

The V and J genes are TRBV19 and TRBJ2-2; tentatively, D is TRBD1 (6 bases). Looked up from germline, CDR1 is LNHDA and CDR2 is SQIVND (reference sequence). V was shortened by 11 bases and J by 1 base, with 14 bases between the two germline ends. This CDR3 spans 14 amino acids. The CDR3 DNA reads TGTGCCTCCAGGACAGAGCTGAACACCGGGGAGCTGTTTTTT. It is translated as CASRTELNTGELFF.

The rearrangement joins TRBV12-3 or TRBV12-4 to TRBJ2-5; D unresolved. V lost 8 bases, J lost 0 bases, and 10 bases lay in between. CDR3 size: 13 residues. Here the CDR3 reads CASSVSNQETQYF. The CDR3 bases are TGTGCCAGCTCGGTTAGCAACCAAGAGACCCAGTACTTC.

The V call is TRBV27, the J call TRBJ2-2; TRBD1 might be the D (5 bases). Trimming took 3 bases from V and 10 from J, leaving 15 bases between them. The V gene's germline CDR1 is MNHEY and CDR2 SMNVEV (reference sequence). The CDR3 totals 14 residues. The CDR3 protein is CASSLSRSREELFF. Here the CDR3 DNA reads TGTGCCAGCAGTTTGTCGCGCAGCAGGGAGGAGCTGTTTTTT.

The chain is built from TRBV5-8 and TRBJ2-1, with D possibly TRBD2 on 7 matching bases. The CDR3 extends over 16 amino acids. Germline CDR1 is SGHTS and CDR2 is YDEGEE. V was shortened by 1 base and J by 6 bases, with 17 bases between the two germline ends. CDR3 sequence reads: CASSLMRGGFFNEQFF. The CDR3 region has the DNA TGTGCCAGCAGCTTGATGAGGGGGGGATTCTTCAATGAGCAGTTCTTC.

This chain joins TRBV14 and TRBJ2-7; maybe TRBD1 (6 bases). The CDR3 consists of 18 residues. V was cut by 1 base and J by 0 bases, with 19 bases left in between. Germline V gene lookup returns CDR1 SGHDN and CDR2 FVKESK. The CDR3 DNA is TGTGCCAGCAGCCAAGTTCGAGGGGCACAGGGCAGCTCCTACGAGCAGTACGTC. Protein: CASSQVRGAQGSSYEQYV.

The V call is TRBV13, the J call TRBJ1-3; D is perhaps TRBD1 (6 bases). V was cut by 0 bases and J by 6 bases, with 15 bases left in between. Germline loops: CDR1 PRHDT, CDR2 FYEKMQ (reference sequence). The CDR3 runs 16 residues. In nucleotides, the CDR3 is TGTGCCAGCAGCTTAGGGCTAGGGGGTTTGGAAAACACCATATATTTT. Translated: CASSLGLGGLENTIYF.

This chain links TRBV6-2 or TRBV6-3 with TRBJ2-7; 7 bases line up with TRBD1. The CDR3 is 14 residues long. Germline assignment: CDR1 MNHEY and CDR2 SVGEGT. Germline trimming cut 2 bases from V and 5 bases from J; bases unmatched to any gene: 6. The CDR3 DNA follows: TGTGCCAGCAGTTACGGACAGGTAGCAAACGAGCAGTACGTC. It is translated as CASSYGQVANEQYV.

The rearrangement joins TRBV19 to TRBJ2-2, with a weak D call TRBD2 (7 bases). This CDR3 comprises 15 residues. Germline CDR1 is LNHDA and CDR2 is SQIVND (reference sequence). V shed 6 bases and J shed 6 bases, with 17 bases lying between them. CDR3 nucleotides: TGTGCCAGTAGATGGGTAGGGGGGGGCGCCGGGGAGCTGTTTTTT. This codes for CASRWVGGGAGELFF. The variable domain in full, with the rest retrieved from reference TRBV19 and TRBJ2-2, is DGGITQSPKYLFRKEGQNVTLSCEQNLNHDAMYWYRQDPGQGLRLIYYSQIVNDFQKGDIAEGYSVSREKKESFPLTVTSAQKNPTAFYLCASRWVGGGAGELFFGEGSRLTVL.

The V call is TRBV19, the J call TRBJ2-5; 7 nucleotides line up with TRBD1. J lost 5 bases, V lost 8 bases, and 17 bases had no gene match. This CDR3 spans 16 amino acids. The germline CDR1 and CDR2 sequences are LNHDA and SQIVND (reference sequence). DNA for the CDR3: TGTGCCAGTTCGTCCGGGTGGGACAGCCCGAGGGAGACCCAGTACTTC. Its translation is CASSSGWDSPRETQYF.

The chain employs TRBV13 and TRBJ1-1, with 9 positions matching TRBD1. The CDR3 has 17 residues. Germline CDR1 and CDR2: PRHDT and FYEKMQ (reference sequence). The J segment lost 3 bases and the V segment lost 0 bases, leaving 8 bases of the junction unmatched. CDR3 protein: CASSLGTGGSQDTEAFF. DNA of the CDR3: TGTGCCAGCAGCTTAGGTACAGGGGGCAGTCAGGACACTGAAGCTTTCTTT.

The rearrangement joins TRBV5-4 to TRBJ2-5, with TRBD2 matching over 11 bases. CDR1 and CDR2 from the germline V gene are SGHNT and YYREEE (reference sequence). Trimming at V came to 4 bases and at J to 4 bases, leaving 9 bases not matched to a gene. CDR3 length: 16 residues. Here the CDR3 reads CASSAELAGAGETQYF. The CDR3 DNA reads TGTGCCAGCAGCGCCGAACTAGCGGGAGCCGGAGAGACCCAGTACTTC.

This chain uses TRBV5-1 with TRBJ2-1, with 11 bases that match TRBD2. V lost 6 bases, J lost 5 bases, and 4 bases stayed unmatched. The CDR3 length is 14 residues. Germline assignment: CDR1 SGHRS and CDR2 YFSETQ. DNA of the CDR3: TGCGCCAGCAAACTAGCGGGAGACCACAATGAGCAGTTCTTC. Its translation is CASKLAGDHNEQFF.

V gene TRBV10-3 combines with J gene TRBJ1-6; TRBD1 matches 10 bases. The CDR3 runs to 13 residues. The ends lost 6 bases at V and 10 bases at J; junction bases unmatched: 3. CDR1 ENHRY and CDR2 SYGVKD come from the germline V gene. The CDR3 DNA is TGTGCCATCAGGGGACAGGGGAGCTCACCCCTCCACTTT. This codes for CAIRGQGSSPLHF.

The rearrangement joins TRBV5-8 to TRBJ1-3, with no clear D. The CDR3 is 15 residues long. The V and J ends lost 0 bases and 0 bases respectively, with 7 bases between them. CDR1 and CDR2 (germline): SGHTS, YDEGEE. In DNA, the CDR3 is TGTGCCAGCAGCTTGGACACAAGCTCTGGAAACACCATATATTTT. Translation: CASSLDTSSGNTIYF.

The chain is built from TRBV5-1 and TRBJ2-7; 9 bases align to TRBD1. Looked up from germline, CDR1 is SGHRS and CDR2 is YFSETQ. The CDR3 contains 16 residues. Trimming at V came to 8 bases and at J to 1 base, leaving 13 bases not matched to a gene. DNA of the CDR3: TGCGCCAGGGCCAACATAACCGGGACAGGGTCCTACGAGCAGTACGTC. It yields the protein CARANITGTGSYEQYV.

In regard to this clone: Germline and junction disagree at one end, which may indicate a read error. V gene TRBV5-4 combines with J gene TRBJ2-2; the D is unclear. CDR3 length: 13 amino acids. CDR1 is SGHNT, CDR2 YYREEE, per germline (reference sequence). CDR3 coding DNA: TGTGCCAGCAGCACAACGAATACCGGGGAGCTGTTTTTT. Translated, it gives CASSTTNTGELFF.

The chain couples TRBV28 to TRBJ2-2; 11 bases match TRBD1. After removal of 8 bases from V and 5 bases from J, the junction contained 7 bases not matched to a gene. Per the germline V gene, CDR1 is MDHEN and CDR2 is SYDVKM. The CDR3 spans 15 residues. The CDR3 loop is CASDRTGGDTGELFF. The DNA for the CDR3 is TGTGCCAGCGACCGGACAGGGGGCGATACCGGGGAGCTGTTTTTT.

This clone was recorded once. The chain joins TRBV19 to TRBJ1-3, with a tentative D call TRBD1 (5 bases). The CDR3 consists of 17 residues. The germline V and J ends were trimmed by 5 bases and 1 base, with 18 bases remaining between them. CDR1 and CDR2 (germline): LNHDA, SQIVND (reference sequence). The CDR3 region has the DNA TGTGCCAGTAGTCACCACTTCAGGGATAAATCTGGAAACACCATATATTTT. This sequence encodes CASSHHFRDKSGNTIYF.

This chain joins TRBV6-2 or TRBV6-3 and TRBJ2-5; D might be TRBD1 (6 bases). The CDR3 spans 15 residues. Trimming took off 2 bases at V and 4 bases at J, with 14 bases between the two ends. Germline lookup yields CDR1 MNHEY and CDR2 SVGEGT. CDR3 sequence reads: CASSYENRDRETQYF. The CDR3 DNA sequence: TGTGCCAGCAGTTACGAAAACAGGGATCGAGAGACCCAGTACTTC.

The chain links TRBV29-1 to TRBJ1-4; D possibly corresponds to TRBD1 (5 bases). The CDR3 consists of 13 residues. V lost 4 bases and J lost 7, with 13 bases in between. In germline, CDR1 is SQVTM, CDR2 ANQGSEA. CDR3 in amino acids: CSVVLGGSEKLFF. In nucleotides, the CDR3 is TGCAGCGTTGTCCTCGGGGGGAGTGAAAAACTGTTTTTT.

The rearrangement joins TRBV27 to TRBJ2-3; the match to TRBD2 covers 8 bases. J lost 1 base, V lost 4 bases, and 4 bases had no gene match. The V gene's germline CDR1 is MNHEY and CDR2 SMNVEV (reference sequence). The CDR3 covers 15 residues. The CDR3 region has the DNA TGTGCCAGCAGTTCACTAGCGGAGCGCACAGATACGCAGTATTTT. Its translation: CASSSLAERTDTQYF.

This clone is a singleton in its sample. This chain uses TRBV28 with TRBJ2-5; TRBD2 matches 12 bases. After removal of 5 bases from V and 1 base from J, the junction contained 8 bases not matched to a gene. The CDR3 spans 17 residues. Germline CDR1 MDHEN, CDR2 SYDVKM. CDR3 region: CASSPGASGGVQETQYF. CDR3 in DNA: TGTGCCAGCAGTCCAGGAGCTAGCGGGGGGGTCCAAGAGACCCAGTACTTC.